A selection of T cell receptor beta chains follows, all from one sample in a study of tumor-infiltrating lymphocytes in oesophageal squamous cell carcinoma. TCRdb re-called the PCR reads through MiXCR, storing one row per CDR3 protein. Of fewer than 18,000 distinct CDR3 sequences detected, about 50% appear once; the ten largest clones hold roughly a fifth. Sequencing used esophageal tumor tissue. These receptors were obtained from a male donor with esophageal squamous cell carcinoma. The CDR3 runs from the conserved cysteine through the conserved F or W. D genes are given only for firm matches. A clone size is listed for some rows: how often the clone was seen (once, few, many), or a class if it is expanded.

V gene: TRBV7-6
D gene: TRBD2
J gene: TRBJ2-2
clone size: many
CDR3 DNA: TGTGCCAGCAGACCTACTAGCGGGGGGGCGAACACCGGGGAGCTGTTTTTT
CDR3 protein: CASRPTSGGANTGELFF

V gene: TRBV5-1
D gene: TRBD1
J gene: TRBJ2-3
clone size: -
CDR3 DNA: TGCGCCAGCAGCCTAAACAGGGGGGATACGCAGTATTTT
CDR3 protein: CASSLNRGDTQYF

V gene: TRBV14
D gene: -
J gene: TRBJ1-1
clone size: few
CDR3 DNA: TGTGCCAGCAGCCAAGGATACACAGGGCTGAGGACTGAAGCTTTCTTT
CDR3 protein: CASSQGYTGLRTEAFF

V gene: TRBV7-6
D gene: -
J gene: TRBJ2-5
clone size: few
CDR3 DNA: TGTGCCAGCAGCTTAGGAGGGAGGGAGACCCAGTACTTC
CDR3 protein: CASSLGGRETQYF

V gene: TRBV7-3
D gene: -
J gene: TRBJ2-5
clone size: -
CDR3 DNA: TGTGCCAGCAGTAGGGGGAAGGGAGAGACCCAGTACTTC
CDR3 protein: CASSRGKGETQYF

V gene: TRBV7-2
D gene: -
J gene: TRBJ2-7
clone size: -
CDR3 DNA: TGTGCCAGCAGCACTTACTTAGAGTCCGCCTACGAGCAGTACTTC
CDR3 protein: CASSTYLESAYEQYF

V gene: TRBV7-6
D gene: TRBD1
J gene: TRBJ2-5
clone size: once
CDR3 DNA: TGTGCCAGCAGCTTAGTAGGACAGGTACAAGAGACCCAGTACTTC
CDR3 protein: CASSLVGQVQETQYF

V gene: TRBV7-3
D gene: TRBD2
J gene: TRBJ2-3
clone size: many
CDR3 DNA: TGTGCCAGCAGCTTGACTAGCGGGGAGACAGATACGCAGTATTTT
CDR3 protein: CASSLTSGETDTQYF

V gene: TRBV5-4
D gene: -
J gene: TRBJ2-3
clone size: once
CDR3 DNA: TGTGCCAGCAGCTTGGAATGGGGATCAGATACGCAGTATTTT
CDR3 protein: CASSLEWGSDTQYF

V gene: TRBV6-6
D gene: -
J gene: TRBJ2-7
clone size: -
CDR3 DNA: TGTGCCAGCTCCTGGGTCGAGCAGTACTTC
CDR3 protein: CASSWVEQYF

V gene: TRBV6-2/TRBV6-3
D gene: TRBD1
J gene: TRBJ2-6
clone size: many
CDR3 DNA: TGTGCCAGCAGTTACCCGGGACAGGGAGATGGGGCCAACGTCCTGACTTTC
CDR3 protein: CASSYPGQGDGANVLTF

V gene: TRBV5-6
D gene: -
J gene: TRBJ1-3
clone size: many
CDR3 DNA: TGTGCCAGCAGCTTCTGGACCTCTGGAAACACCATATATTTT
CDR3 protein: CASSFWTSGNTIYF

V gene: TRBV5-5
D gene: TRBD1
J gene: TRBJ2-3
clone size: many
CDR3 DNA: TGTGCCAGCAGCTCCGGGACAGGGACAGATACGCAGTATTTT
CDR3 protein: CASSSGTGTDTQYF

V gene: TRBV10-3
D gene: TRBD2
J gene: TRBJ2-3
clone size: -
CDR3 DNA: TGTGCCATCAGTGACACTAGCGGAGGCCACGAGCAGTATTTT
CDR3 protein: CAISDTSGGHEQYF

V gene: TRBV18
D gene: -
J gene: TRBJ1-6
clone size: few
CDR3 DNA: TGTGCCAGCTCAACATTGGGGACAATCCATAATTCACCCCTCCACTTT
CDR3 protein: CASSTLGTIHNSPLHF

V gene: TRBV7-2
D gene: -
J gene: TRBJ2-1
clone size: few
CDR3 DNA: TGTGCCAGCAGCCTGGGGGGACCCTCCGATGAGCAGTTCTTC
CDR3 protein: CASSLGGPSDEQFF

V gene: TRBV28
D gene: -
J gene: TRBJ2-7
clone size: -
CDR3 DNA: TGTGCCAGCAGTTTACGGGGCTACGAGCAGTACTTC
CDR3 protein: CASSLRGYEQYF

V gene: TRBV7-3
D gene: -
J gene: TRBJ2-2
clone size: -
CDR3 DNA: TGTGCCAGCAGCCCCCAGATCACCGGGGAGCTGTTTTTT
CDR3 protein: CASSPQITGELFF

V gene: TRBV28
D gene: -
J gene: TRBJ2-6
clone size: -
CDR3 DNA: TGTGCCAGCAGGGGTGCTGGGGCCAACGTCCTGACTTTC
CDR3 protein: CASRGAGANVLTF

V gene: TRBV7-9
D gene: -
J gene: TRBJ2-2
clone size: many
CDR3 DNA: TGTGCCAGCAGCTTACACACTGTCACCGGGGAGCTGTTTTTT
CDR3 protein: CASSLHTVTGELFF

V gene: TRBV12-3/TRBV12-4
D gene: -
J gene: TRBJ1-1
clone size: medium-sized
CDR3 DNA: TGTGCCAGCAGTTTCCTGGAGACTGAAGCTTTCTTT
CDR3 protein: CASSFLETEAFF

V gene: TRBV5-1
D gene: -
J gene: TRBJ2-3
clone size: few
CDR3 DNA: TGCGCCAGCAGCTCCTGGGGGGGACAGGAAAGAGATACGCAGTATTTT
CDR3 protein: CASSSWGGQERDTQYF

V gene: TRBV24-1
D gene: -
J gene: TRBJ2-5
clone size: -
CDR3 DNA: TGTGCCACCAGTGACCCTGGACTCCCGCGGGGAGAGACCCAGTACTTC
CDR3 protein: CATSDPGLPRGETQYF

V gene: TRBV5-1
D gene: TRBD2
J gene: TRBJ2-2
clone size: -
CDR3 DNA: TGCGCCAGCAGCTCGCGGACTAGCGGGAACACCGGGGAGCTGTTTTTT
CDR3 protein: CASSSRTSGNTGELFF

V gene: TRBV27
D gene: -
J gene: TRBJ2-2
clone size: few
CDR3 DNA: TGTGCCAGCAGTTTAATGGGTTCCGCCGGGGAGCTGTTTTTT
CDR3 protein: CASSLMGSAGELFF

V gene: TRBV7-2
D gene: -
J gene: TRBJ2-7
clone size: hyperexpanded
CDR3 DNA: TGTGCCAGCAGCTTAGCGGTAGGGTACGAGCAGTACTTC
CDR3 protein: CASSLAVGYEQYF